The entry below gives a single T cell receptor (beta chain) sequence along with its context. Germline V gene sequence: CDR1 KGHSH, CDR2 LQKENI. Trimming took 6 bases from V and 7 from J; bases not matched to a gene: 8. This CDR3 region has 14 residues. The sample is drawn from a study of shared clonotypes between healthy human individuals. Study context: Per donor, three plates held CD4 naive cells, three held CD4 memory, two held CD8 naive and one held CD8 memory.

Evenly divided among several immunoSEQ plates was the genomic DNA of each subset. The table came from immunoSEQ multiplex PCR; TCRdb's copy has only in-frame clones and leaves some out. This table holds around 1.4 million clones, approximately 98.5% found once. Sequencing was done on a sample of naive CD4+ T cells sorted from blood. This sample's subset: CD45RA+ positively selected. This receptor was identified in a man aged 30 to 45 in good health. The rearrangement uses TRBV18 and TRBJ2-1, with TRBD2 matching 8 bases. The CDR3 here is CASSKREGRNEQFF. CDR3 in DNA: TGTGCCAGCTCGAAACGGGAGGGCAGGAATGAGCAGTTCTTC.